The T cell receptor beta chain described here comes from a study of blood T cells in healthy people across ages. Comments on this clonotype: The antigen is unknown.

Alongside a J-beta primer mix, a sample-barcoded 5' primer served in a second PCR lasting about 7 to 11 cycles. TCRdb re-called the 5' RACE reads through MiXCR, storing one row per CDR3 protein. This table holds around 620,000 distinct CDR3 sequences, about 25% found once. Study findings and constraints: More naive CD4+ cells and higher diversity marked long-lived donors relative to aged donors. A roughly linear fall in TCR beta diversity per million T cells was seen with increasing age.

The CDR3 extends over 14 amino acids. CDR1 is SEHNR and CDR2 is FQNEAQ in the germline V gene (reference sequence). The J segment lost 6 bases and the V segment lost 7 bases, leaving 8 bases of the junction unmatched. The clonotype originates from a woman aged 70 to 79 in good health. The chain uses TRBV7-9 and TRBJ2-7; TRBD1 matches 11 bases. The source material was blood. The CDR3 coding sequence is TGTGCCAGCACCCCGGGACAGGGGGTTCCCGAGCAGTACTTC. The encoded protein is CASTPGQGVPEQYF. Complete variable domain (other parts from reference TRBV7-9 and TRBJ2-7): DTGVSQNPRHKITKRGQNVTFRCDPISEHNRLYWYRQTLGQGPEFLTYFQNEAQLEKSRLLSDRFSAERPKGSFSTLEIQRTEQGDSAMYLCASTPGQGVPEQYFGPGTRLTVT.